What follows are 2 T cell receptor beta chains derived from one specimen sequenced in a study of blood T cell repertoires in COVID-19. Here immunoSEQ multiplex PCR was the method, and the copy in TCRdb shows in-frame clones only, minus some. This table holds under 350,000 clones, roughly 86% found once. Specimen: peripheral blood. The receptors come from a young woman with COVID-19, enrolled during active disease.

The chain combines TRBV7-2 with TRBJ2-3; 9 bases align to TRBD2. V trimming: 5 bases; J trimming: 1 base; junction bases outside the gene matches: 4. This CDR3 contains 15 residues. Germline values: CDR1 SGHTA, CDR2 FQGNSA. In DNA form, the CDR3 reads TGTGCCAGCAGCATTAGCGGGGGTGGCACAGATACGCAGTATTTT. It is translated as CASSISGGGTDTQYF. Based on the CDR3 plus reference TRBV7-2 and TRBJ2-3, the full variable domain is GAGVSQSPSNKVTEKGKDVELRCDPISGHTALYWYRQSLGQGLEFLIYFQGNSAPDKSGLPSDRFSAERTGGSVSTLTIQRTQQEDSAVYLCASSISGGGTDTQYFGPGTRLTVL.

This clone was detected a few times. The chain has TRBV18 and TRBJ1-2; D ambiguous. V was pared by 2 bases and J by 6 bases, with 19 bases between. This CDR3 comprises 16 residues. Germline assignment: CDR1 KGHSH and CDR2 LQKENI. CDR3 protein: CASSPFEVVPRDGYTF. CDR3 nucleotides: TGTGCCAGCTCACCATTTGAGGTCGTCCCCCGGGATGGCTACACCTTC.